The clone carrying this T cell receptor (beta chain) turned up a few times. This record comes from a study of cytomegalovirus exposure and HLA in healthy donors. The germline V gene has CDR1 SEHNR and CDR2 FQNEAQ (reference sequence). The V gene end was trimmed by 4 bases and the J gene end by 0 bases; junction bases not matched to a gene: 2. This CDR3 spans 14 amino acids. The PCR used 60 Vbeta and 13 Jbeta primers. The method was immunoSEQ multiplex PCR; TCRdb's version includes in-frame clones alone and lacks a portion of them. The sample has roughly 110,000 clones; under 90% are singletons. This receptor was taken from a woman aged 18 to 35 in good health and CMV-seronegative. Specimen: PBMCs. The V gene is TRBV7-9, the J gene TRBJ1-1; TRBD1 aligns across 7 bases. Here the CDR3 DNA reads TGTGCCAGCAGCTCGGGACAGATGAACACTGAAGCTTTCTTT. It is translated as CASSSGQMNTEAFF.